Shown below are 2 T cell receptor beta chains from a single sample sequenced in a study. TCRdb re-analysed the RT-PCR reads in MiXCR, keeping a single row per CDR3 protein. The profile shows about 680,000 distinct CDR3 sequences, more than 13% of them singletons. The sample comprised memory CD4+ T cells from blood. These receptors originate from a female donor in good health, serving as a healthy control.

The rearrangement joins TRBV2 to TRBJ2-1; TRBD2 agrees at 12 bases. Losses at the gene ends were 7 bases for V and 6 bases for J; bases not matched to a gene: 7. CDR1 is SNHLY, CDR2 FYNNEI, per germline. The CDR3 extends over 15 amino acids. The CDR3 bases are TGTGCCAGCATTAAGTCTAGCGGGGGGGGCAATGAGCAGTTCTTC. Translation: CASIKSSGGGNEQFF.

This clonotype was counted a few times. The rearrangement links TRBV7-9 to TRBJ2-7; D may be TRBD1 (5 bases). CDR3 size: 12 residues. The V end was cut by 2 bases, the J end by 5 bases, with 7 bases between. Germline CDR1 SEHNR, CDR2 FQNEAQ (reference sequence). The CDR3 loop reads CASSLLRDEQYF. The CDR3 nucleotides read TGTGCCAGCAGCTTACTCAGGGACGAGCAGTACTTC.